This TCR beta chain was sequenced during a study of kidney transplant recipient with SARS-CoV-2 infection. This clonotype appeared many times. The CDR3 loop spans 13 amino acids. V lost 6 bases, J lost 4 bases, and 12 bases lay in between. Via MiXCR, TCRdb re-called the reads, giving one row per CDR3 protein. The sample comprises roughly 230,000 distinct CDR3 sequences, 29% of which are singletons, and roughly 7% rests with the top ten. The specimen was a blood sample, collected at baseline and between days 110 and 120 from a kidney transplant recipient. The chain recombines TRBV12-3 or TRBV12-4 with TRBJ1-1; D gene ambiguous. The source of this sequence is a male patient aged 25-45 years who had COVID-19 and was a kidney transplant recipient. Some T cells may be graft donor cells. The CDR3 DNA reads as TGTGCCAGCAGCAGAGGCTTGAGCACTGAAGCTTTCTTT. Its translation is CASSRGLSTEAFF.